The 13 T cell receptor beta chains below all came from one sample that was sequenced in a study of regulatory T cells in long-lasting Graves disease. Time point noted: newly diagnosed GD, antithyroid drugs for less than 3 months. Preparation of the TCR library used RNA extracted from PBMCs. Library construction for TCR beta used iRepertoire HTBI primers and Arm-PCR of CDR3 regions. Via MiXCR, TCRdb re-called the multiplex PCR reads, giving one row per CDR3 protein. The data show roughly 380,000 distinct CDR3 sequences, 16% seen once. These sequences were also reported in another study, on T cells in Graves' hyperthyroidism and ophthalmopathy.

The sequencing here drew on peripheral blood mononuclear cells (PBMCs), taken at new diagnosis, from a patient treated with antithyroid drugs. These receptors came from a man in his forties with Graves disease.

This clonotype was seen ten or more times. The chain uses TRBV27 and TRBJ2-7; D not resolved. CDR1 is MNHEY, CDR2 SMNVEV, per germline (reference sequence). V was cut by 0 bases and J by 5 bases, with 14 bases left in between. This CDR3 is 15 amino acids long. The CDR3 DNA is TGTGCCAGCAGTTTATCATACGACTTCCCCGACGAGCAGTACTTC. Translation gives CASSLSYDFPDEQYF.

This rearrangement joins TRBV10-3 to TRBJ1-2, with a possible D match to TRBD1 (6 bases). The germline V and J ends were trimmed by 6 bases and 7 bases, with 21 bases remaining between them. CDR1 ENHRY and CDR2 SYGVKD come from the germline V gene. This CDR3 has 15 residues. CDR3 DNA sequence: TGTGCCATCAGCTCGCTTTCGAACAGGGCTAGTGGCTACACCTTC. This sequence encodes CAISSLSNRASGYTF.

This clonotype has at least ten counts. The chain links TRBV20-1 to TRBJ1-5; tentatively, D is TRBD1 (6 bases). CDR1 is DFQATT and CDR2 is SNEGSKA in the germline V gene (reference sequence). V lost 3 bases, J lost 3 bases, and 15 bases lay in between. This CDR3 is built from 15 residues. The CDR3: CSASSLRGPNQPQHF. For the CDR3, the DNA is TGCAGTGCTAGTTCTCTCAGGGGCCCCAATCAGCCCCAGCATTTT.

CDR3 sequence (DNA): TGTGCCAGCAGTGAAGACAGGGCCCGAACGACTGAAGCTTTCTTT. Protein product: CASSEDRARTTEAFF. V is TRBV2 and J is TRBJ1-1; D is possibly TRBD1 (6 bases). The ends were cut back, 1 base at V and 5 bases at J, with 14 bases in the middle. CDR1 SNHLY and CDR2 FYNNEI come from the germline V gene. This CDR3 has 15 amino acids.

V usage is TRBV27 and J usage is TRBJ1-6; D is uncertain. This CDR3 spans 16 amino acids. The V gene lost 2 bases and the J gene lost 2 bases, with 10 bases spanning the gap. Germline CDR1 reads MNHEY; CDR2 reads SMNVEV (reference sequence). CDR3 region: CASSLGFRAYNSPLHF. The CDR3 region has the DNA TGTGCCAGCAGTTTAGGATTTAGAGCCTATAATTCACCCCTCCACTTT.

Points on this clonotype: The junction departs from germline at one end; a sequencing error may be responsible. The chain couples TRBV18 to TRBJ2-1; D gene uncertain. CDR1 KGHSH and CDR2 LQKENI come from the germline V gene. The CDR3 totals 12 residues. The chain's CDR3 is CASSPLTYPRLF. CDR3 nucleotide sequence: TGTGCCAGCTCACCATTAACGTACCCCCGGCTCTTC.

In this sample, this clonotype turned up a few times. The chain uses TRBV19 and TRBJ2-5; 7 bases match TRBD2. With 5 bases clipped from V and 1 base from J, the junction kept 4 bases outside the gene matches. The CDR3 spans 14 residues. Germline V gives CDR1 LNHDA, CDR2 SQIVND (reference sequence). The CDR3 reads CASSRASGQETQYF. CDR3 DNA sequence: TGTGCCAGTAGTCGAGCTAGCGGCCAAGAGACCCAGTACTTC.

Note on this clonotype: This may be a read error, as it is one base from a much larger clone. The V gene is TRBV6-8, the J gene TRBJ1-1; possibly TRBD1 for D (5 bases). Germline CDR1 and CDR2: MNHGY and SAAAGT. The V and J ends lost 6 bases and 2 bases respectively, with 16 bases between them. The CDR3 runs 15 residues. The CDR3 sequence: CASSGAENQNTEAFF. DNA for the CDR3: TGTGCCAGCAGCGGGGCCGAAAACCAAAACACTGAAGCTTTCTTT.

This clonotype came up many times. V is TRBV12-3 or TRBV12-4 and J is TRBJ1-1; tentative D call: TRBD1 (6 bases). CDR3 size: 18 residues. V was shortened by 6 bases and J by 0 bases, with 23 bases between the two germline ends. The CDR3 coding sequence is TGTGCCAGCAGGGAGATTTCCGGGACATCGTTCATGAACACTGAAGCTTTCTTT. Protein product: CASREISGTSFMNTEAFF.

The sample holds many counts of this clonotype. The rearrangement links TRBV5-1 to TRBJ1-1; D is undetermined. Per the germline V gene, CDR1 is SGHRS and CDR2 is YFSETQ. The length of the CDR3 is 15 residues. V dropped 4 bases and J dropped 1 base, with 14 bases sitting between them. CDR3 region: CASSRSGQGNTEAFF. The DNA of the CDR3 is TGCGCCAGCAGCAGATCCGGGCAAGGGAACACTGAAGCTTTCTTT.

This clonotype showed up just a few times. The chain couples TRBV6-2 or TRBV6-3 to TRBJ2-5, with D tentatively TRBD2 (5 bases). The V gene's germline CDR1 is MNHEY and CDR2 SVGEGT. The V gene lost 6 bases and the J gene lost 5 bases, with 10 bases spanning the gap. This CDR3 has 12 residues. CDR3 protein: CASSSRRETQYF. CDR3 DNA: TGTGCCAGCAGCTCCAGGAGGGAGACCCAGTACTTC.

The chain combines TRBV5-1 with TRBJ2-5, with D perhaps matching TRBD2 (7 bases). Per germline, CDR1 SGHRS and CDR2 YFSETQ. The V gene lost 8 bases and the J gene lost 0 bases, with 14 bases spanning the gap. This CDR3 contains 14 residues. The chain's CDR3 is CASAVGGDQETQYF. CDR3 nucleotide sequence: TGCGCCAGTGCGGTAGGGGGGGACCAAGAGACCCAGTACTTC.

The table lists this clonotype with a few counts. The junction departs from germline at one end; a sequencing error may be responsible. CDR3 amino acids: CASSPRDRSSGNTIHF. The CDR3 coding sequence is TGTGCCAGCAGCCCCCGGGACAGAAGCTCTGGAAACACCATACATTTT. This chain connects TRBV7-2 to TRBJ1-3; 7 nucleotides agree with TRBD1. The CDR3 consists of 16 residues. Germline V lookup: CDR1 SGHTA, CDR2 FQGNSA.